Below, 8 T cell receptor beta chains from the same sample are listed, as sequenced in a study of T cells in Graves' hyperthyroidism and ophthalmopathy. RNA transcripts gave rise to amplified TCR beta CDR3 regions. The HTBI set primed first-round TCR CDR3 RT-PCR. TCRdb reprocessed the multiplex PCR reads via MiXCR and lists one record per CDR3 protein. The sample carries around 34,000 distinct CDR3 sequences, approximately 52% recorded once. Material: blood. These receptors were obtained from a woman aged 40 to 55 with Graves' ophthalmopathy.

This clonotype is a singleton in its sample. This CDR3 reads CASLRYEGGGQPQHF. CDR3 coding DNA: TGTGCCAGCCTACGATACGAAGGCGGTGGGCAGCCCCAGCATTTT. This sequence joins TRBV6-4 and TRBJ1-5; D not certain. The ends were cut back, 8 bases at V and 7 bases at J, with 21 bases in the middle. The CDR3 runs to 15 residues. Per germline, CDR1 MRHNA and CDR2 SNTAGT.

This clonotype has ten or more counts. The V and J genes are TRBV12-3 or TRBV12-4 and TRBJ1-5; a possible D gene is TRBD1 (5 bases). This CDR3 is built from 15 residues. Trimming pared 6 bases from V and 6 bases from J, leaving 18 bases between. The CDR3 spells CASSQRGGWSQPQHF. The CDR3 nucleotides are TGTGCCAGCAGCCAGCGCGGGGGTTGGAGTCAGCCCCAGCATTTT.

The genes are TRBV9 and TRBJ1-4; D possibly corresponds to TRBD1 (5 bases). V lost 5 bases and J lost 7, with 15 bases in between. Germline-derived CDR1 and CDR2 are SGDLS and YYNGEE. The CDR3 consists of 14 residues. The CDR3 loop is CASSNEADTEKLFF. DNA of the CDR3: TGTGCCAGCAGTAACGAAGCGGACACTGAAAAACTGTTTTTT.

In regard to this clonotype: An end of the junction does not agree with germline; a read error may underlie this. The rearrangement links TRBV20-1 to TRBJ2-2; D might be TRBD1 (6 bases). Germline CDR1 is DFQATT and CDR2 is SNEGSKA (reference sequence). There are 15 residues in the CDR3. As DNA, the CDR3 is TGCAGTGCTAGTTACTGGGACACTAACACTGGGGAGCTGTTTTTT. Its translation: CSASYWDTNTGELFF.

The V call is TRBV10-2, the J call TRBJ2-2; D ambiguous. Germline CDR1 and CDR2: WSHSY and SAAADI. The CDR3 is 15 amino acids. V lost 3 bases and J 1 base, leaving 9 bases between the germline ends. The DNA for the CDR3 is TGCGCCAGCAGTGATGTGCTCGAGAACACCGGGGAGCTGTTTTTT. Its translation is CASSDVLENTGELFF.

The chain links TRBV24-1 to TRBJ1-5, with 8 bases identical to TRBD1. With 3 bases clipped from V and 5 bases from J, the junction kept 8 bases outside the gene matches. The CDR3 runs to 16 residues. Per the germline V gene, CDR1 is KGHDR and CDR2 is SFDVKD. The CDR3 sequence is CATSDAGSGGYQPQHF. The DNA of the CDR3 is TGTGCCACCAGTGATGCTGGGTCAGGGGGCTATCAGCCCCAGCATTTT.

Worth noting for this clonotype: The conserved closing phenylalanine or tryptophan is absent in this CDR3, likely reflecting a read error. The chain is built from TRBV29-1 and TRBJ2-5; D remains ambiguous. The CDR3 extends over 11 amino acids. V was clipped by 5 bases and J by 5 bases, with 9 bases between them. Germline-derived CDR1 and CDR2 are SQVTM and ANQGSEA. CDR3 coding DNA: TGCAGCGTTAGGCTCGCGGAGACCCAGTACTAC. This translates into CSVRLAETQYY.

At least ten counts were recorded for this clonotype. The J gene is TRBJ1-5, the V gene TRBV6-1; the D is unclear. Trimming pared 2 bases from V and 9 bases from J, leaving 8 bases between. The CDR3 spans 12 residues. Germline V gene lookup returns CDR1 MNHNS and CDR2 SASEGT. The CDR3 nucleotides are TGTGCCAGCAGTGAATCATGGGGGCCCCAGCATTTT. It yields the protein CASSESWGPQHF.